These 18 T cell receptor beta chains share one sample of origin, sequenced in a study of CD8 T cells in Susac syndrome. RNA totalling about 0.45 to 1 ug underwent reverse transcription with random hexamers. MiXCR, applied by TCRdb to the immunoSEQ multiplex PCR reads, yields one record per CDR3 protein. The table records hundreds of thousands of distinct CDR3 sequences, 95% of them present only once. Sequencing was carried out using CD4+ T cells from PBMCs. The receptors were gathered from a human donor with multiple sclerosis.

This chain links TRBV29-1 with TRBJ2-7, with 8 nucleotides matching TRBD2. V lost 7 bases to trimming and J lost 2 bases; unmatched junction nucleotides: 4. The CDR3 length is 12 residues. Germline CDR1 and CDR2: SQVTM and ANQGSEA. CDR3 in DNA: TGCAGCGCCAATAGCGGGGCCTACGAGCAGTACTTC. The encoded protein is CSANSGAYEQYF.

The sample holds one count of this clonotype. This chain joins TRBV2 and TRBJ2-1; perhaps TRBD2 as D (6 bases). Germline assignment: CDR1 SNHLY and CDR2 FYNNEI. The CDR3 totals 14 residues. V lost 6 bases and J lost 3, with 12 bases in between. The CDR3: CASSKGTGYNEQFF. The CDR3 region has the DNA TGTGCCAGCAGCAAAGGGACTGGCTACAATGAGCAGTTCTTC.

V gene TRBV5-6 combines with J gene TRBJ2-7; 9 bases agree with TRBD1. The ends lost 6 bases at V and 6 bases at J; junction bases unmatched: 7. CDR3 length equals 13 residues. The germline V gene has CDR1 SGHDT and CDR2 YYEEEE. For the CDR3, the DNA is TGTGCCAGCAACCTGGGACAGGGCAGCGAGCAGTACTTC. Its protein product is CASNLGQGSEQYF.

This clonotype appeared a single time. The chain uses TRBV3-1 and TRBJ2-7; tentative D call: TRBD1 (6 bases). Germline CDR1 is LGHDT and CDR2 is YNNKEL (reference sequence). CDR3 length: 14 amino acids. With 3 bases removed from V and 10 bases from J, the gap between germline ends came to 19 bases. The chain's CDR3 is CASSQRTTGPQQYF. CDR3 coding DNA: TGTGCCAGCAGCCAGAGAACGACAGGACCCCAACAGTACTTC.

This rearrangement joins TRBV9 to TRBJ1-2, with D hard to call. Trimming took off 0 bases at V and 0 bases at J, with 9 bases between the two ends. This CDR3 contains 15 residues. The V gene's germline CDR1 is SGDLS and CDR2 YYNGEE. The CDR3 DNA reads as TGTGCCAGCAGCGTAGAGGCGGATGCTAACTATGGCTACACCTTC. Its translation: CASSVEADANYGYTF.

The rearrangement uses TRBV19 and TRBJ1-4, with a possible D match to TRBD1 (5 bases). The germline gives CDR1 LNHDA, CDR2 SQIVND (reference sequence). The CDR3 contains 14 residues. The V gene lost 3 bases and the J gene lost 5 bases, with 10 bases spanning the gap. CDR3: CASSIPDTNEKLFF. CDR3 nucleotides: TGTGCCAGTAGTATCCCGGACACAAATGAAAAACTGTTTTTT.

The CDR3 nucleotides read TGTGCCAGCTCACTACTAGGACGGCTTAACACTGAAGCTTTCTTT. This codes for CASSLLGRLNTEAFF. V and J are TRBV18 and TRBJ1-1, with D unclear. The CDR3 contains 15 residues. Germline V lookup: CDR1 KGHSH, CDR2 LQKENI. Trimming cost V 4 bases and J 2 bases, with 14 bases left between them.

The V and J genes are TRBV14 and TRBJ1-2, with D perhaps TRBD1 (6 bases). This CDR3 has 15 residues. V was cut by 1 base and J by 3 bases, with 12 bases left in between. CDR1 SGHDN and CDR2 FVKESK come from the germline V gene. CDR3: CASSQVPGAYYGYTF. The CDR3 DNA sequence: TGTGCCAGCAGCCAAGTTCCGGGGGCATACTATGGCTACACCTTC.

This sequence joins TRBV20-1 and TRBJ2-1, with D possibly matching TRBD1 (6 bases). Germline-derived CDR1 and CDR2 are DFQATT and SNEGSKA (reference sequence). V lost 5 bases and J 4 bases, leaving 12 bases between the germline ends. The CDR3 consists of 13 residues. The CDR3 DNA reads TGCAGTGCTTCAGGGGCGAGTTACAATGAGCAGTTCTTC. Translating gives CSASGASYNEQFF.

The chain couples TRBV20-1 to TRBJ2-4; D perhaps matches TRBD2 (6 bases). The CDR3 loop spans 11 amino acids. Germline values: CDR1 DFQATT, CDR2 SNEGSKA (reference sequence). The V gene lost 5 bases and the J gene lost 9 bases, with 11 bases spanning the gap. The CDR3 DNA is TGCAGTGCTGGACTAAGTACCATTCAGTACTTC. It encodes CSAGLSTIQYF.

V usage is TRBV2 and J usage is TRBJ2-1, with 11 bases identical to TRBD2. This CDR3 spans 14 amino acids. The V gene's germline CDR1 is SNHLY and CDR2 FYNNEI. J was trimmed by 8 bases and V by 3 bases; bases with no gene match: 3. The CDR3, as DNA: TGTGCCAGCAGTGAGCTAGCGGGGGGTTATGAGCAGTTCTTC. Translated, it gives CASSELAGGYEQFF.

J is TRBJ2-1 and V is TRBV4-1, with D possibly matching TRBD1 (5 bases). Between the trimmed V and J ends, which lost 0 bases and 9 bases, there was a span of 15 bases. The CDR3 is made up of 15 amino acids. Germline assignment: CDR1 MGHRA and CDR2 YSYEKL. CDR3 in amino acids: CASSQDRGRVTEQFF. In DNA, the CDR3 is TGCGCCAGCAGCCAAGACCGAGGCAGGGTGACTGAGCAGTTCTTC.

This chain links TRBV28 with TRBJ2-2, with 13 bases identical to TRBD2. The V and J ends lost 7 bases and 6 bases, in that order; junction bases with no gene match: 14. Germline V CDR1 and CDR2: MDHEN, SYDVKM. This CDR3 spans 18 amino acids. The CDR3 sequence is CASTPTSGRLFVAGELFF. The CDR3, as DNA: TGTGCCAGCACCCCGACTAGCGGGAGGCTCTTCGTCGCCGGGGAGCTGTTTTTT. The full variable domain, completed using reference TRBV28 and TRBJ2-2, is DVKVTQSSRYLVKRTGEKVFLECVQDMDHENMFWYRQDPGLGLRLIYFSYDVKMKEKGDIPEGYSVSREKKERFSLILESASTNQTSMYLCASTPTSGRLFVAGELFFGEGSRLTVL.

A remark on this clonotype: A junction end diverges from the germline sequence, so it may reflect a read error. V and J are TRBV11-2 and TRBJ2-1; no clear D. Germline V lookup: CDR1 SGHAT, CDR2 FQNNGV. CDR3 length: 13 amino acids. CDR3 amino acids: CASSPTNSLSIGF. The CDR3 DNA is TGTGCCAGCAGCCCAACGAACAGCTTGTCGATCGGGTTC.

The chain recombines TRBV20-1 with TRBJ2-7, with 9 nucleotides matching TRBD2. The V and J ends lost 3 bases and 2 bases, in that order; junction bases with no gene match: 5. Germline V gene data show CDR1 as DFQATT and CDR2 as SNEGSKA (reference sequence). The CDR3 consists of 14 residues. This CDR3 reads CSASPGLATYEQYF. The DNA of the CDR3 is TGCAGTGCTAGTCCGGGACTAGCTACCTACGAGCAGTACTTC.

The V call is TRBV27, the J call TRBJ2-7, with TRBD2 as a possible D gene (7 bases). Trimming took 6 bases from V and 1 from J, leaving 16 bases between them. Germline-derived CDR1 and CDR2 are MNHEY and SMNVEV (reference sequence). CDR3 length equals 15 residues. The CDR3 reads CASSYLGGGSYEQYF. CDR3 coding DNA: TGTGCCAGCAGCTATTTAGGGGGGGGATCCTACGAGCAGTACTTC.

The chain carries TRBV20-1 and TRBJ2-1; D ambiguous. The germline V gene has CDR1 DFQATT and CDR2 SNEGSKA (reference sequence). The germline V and J ends were trimmed by 1 base and 3 bases, with 13 bases remaining between them. The CDR3 totals 15 residues. DNA of the CDR3: TGCAGTGCTAGAGTGGACCCAACTCACTACAATGAGCAGTTCTTC. Protein: CSARVDPTHYNEQFF.

The V call is TRBV9, the J call TRBJ1-1; no firm D call. The germline CDR1 and CDR2 sequences are SGDLS and YYNGEE. Trimming took 8 bases from V and 4 from J, leaving 12 bases between them. The CDR3 has 12 residues. The CDR3 loop reads CASGGPVTEAFF. CDR3 nucleotide sequence: TGTGCCAGTGGTGGACCCGTCACTGAAGCTTTCTTT.